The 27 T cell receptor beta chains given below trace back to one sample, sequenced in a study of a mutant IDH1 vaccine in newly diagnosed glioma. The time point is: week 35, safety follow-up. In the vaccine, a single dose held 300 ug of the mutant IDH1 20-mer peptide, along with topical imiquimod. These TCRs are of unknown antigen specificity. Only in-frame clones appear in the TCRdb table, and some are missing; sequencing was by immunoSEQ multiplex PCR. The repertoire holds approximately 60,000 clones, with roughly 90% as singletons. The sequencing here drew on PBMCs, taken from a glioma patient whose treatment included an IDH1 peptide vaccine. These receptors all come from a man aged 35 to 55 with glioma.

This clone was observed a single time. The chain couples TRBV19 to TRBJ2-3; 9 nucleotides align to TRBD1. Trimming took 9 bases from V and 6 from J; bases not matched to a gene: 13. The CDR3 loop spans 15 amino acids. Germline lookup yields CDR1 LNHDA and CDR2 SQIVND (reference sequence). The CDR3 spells CASSYPGTGRDTQYF. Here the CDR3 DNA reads TGTGCCAGCTCCTATCCCGGGACAGGGCGGGATACGCAGTATTTT.

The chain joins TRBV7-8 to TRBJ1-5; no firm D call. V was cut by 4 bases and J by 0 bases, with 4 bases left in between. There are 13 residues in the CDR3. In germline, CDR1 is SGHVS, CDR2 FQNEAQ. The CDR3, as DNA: TGTGCCAGCAGCTCTTATAGCAATCAGCCCCAGCATTTT. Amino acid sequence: CASSSYSNQPQHF.

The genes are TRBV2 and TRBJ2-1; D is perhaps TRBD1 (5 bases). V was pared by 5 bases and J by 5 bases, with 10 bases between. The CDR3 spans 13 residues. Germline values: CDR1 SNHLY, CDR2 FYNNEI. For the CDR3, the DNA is TGTGCCAGCAGTCAGGGTAGGAACAATGAGCAGTTCTTC. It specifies CASSQGRNNEQFF.

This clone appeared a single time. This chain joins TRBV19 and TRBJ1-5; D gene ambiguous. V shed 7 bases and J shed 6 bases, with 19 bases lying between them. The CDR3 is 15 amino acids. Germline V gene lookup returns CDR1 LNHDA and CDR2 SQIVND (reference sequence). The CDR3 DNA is TGTGCCAGTACTTCCCCAGCGGGTCAGCCTCAGCCCCAGCATTTT. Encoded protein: CASTSPAGQPQPQHF. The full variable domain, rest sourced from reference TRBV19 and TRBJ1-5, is DGGITQSPKYLFRKEGQNVTLSCEQNLNHDAMYWYRQDPGQGLRLIYYSQIVNDFQKGDIAEGYSVSREKKESFPLTVTSAQKNPTAFYLCASTSPAGQPQPQHFGDGTRLSIL.

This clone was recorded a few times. Here the CDR3 reads CSVEENGYTF. In DNA form, the CDR3 reads TGCAGCGTTGAAGAAAATGGCTACACCTTC. The rearrangement links TRBV29-1 to TRBJ1-2; D gene ambiguous. V lost 0 bases to trimming and J lost 6 bases, with 2 bases between them. The CDR3 sequence is 10 residues long. CDR1 and CDR2 from the germline V gene are SQVTM and ANQGSEA. Variable domain in full (rest from reference TRBV29-1 and TRBJ1-2): SAVISQKPSRDICQRGTSLTIQCQVDSQVTMMFWYRQQPGQSLTLIATANQGSEATYESGFVIDKFPISRPNLTFSTLTVSNMSPEDSSIYLCSVEENGYTFGSGTRLTVV.

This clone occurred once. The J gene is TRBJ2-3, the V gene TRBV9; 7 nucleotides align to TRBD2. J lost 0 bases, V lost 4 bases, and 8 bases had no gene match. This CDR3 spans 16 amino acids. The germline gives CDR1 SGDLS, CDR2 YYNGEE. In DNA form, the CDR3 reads TGTGCCAGCAGCCCCGTTGGGGGGGTTAGCACAGATACGCAGTATTTT. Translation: CASSPVGGVSTDTQYF.

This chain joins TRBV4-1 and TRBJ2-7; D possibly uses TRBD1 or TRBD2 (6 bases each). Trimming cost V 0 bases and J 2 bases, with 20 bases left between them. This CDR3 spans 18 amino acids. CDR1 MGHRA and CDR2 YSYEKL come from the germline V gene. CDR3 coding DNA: TGCGCCAGCAGCCAAGACCGGGGGACCGGGACATGGACCTACGAGCAGTACTTC. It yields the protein CASSQDRGTGTWTYEQYF.

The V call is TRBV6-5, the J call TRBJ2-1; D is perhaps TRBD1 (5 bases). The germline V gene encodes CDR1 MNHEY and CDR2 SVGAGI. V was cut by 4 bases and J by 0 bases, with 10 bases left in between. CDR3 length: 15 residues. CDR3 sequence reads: CASSFDSISYNEQFF. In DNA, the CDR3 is TGTGCCAGCAGTTTCGACAGCATCTCCTACAATGAGCAGTTCTTC.

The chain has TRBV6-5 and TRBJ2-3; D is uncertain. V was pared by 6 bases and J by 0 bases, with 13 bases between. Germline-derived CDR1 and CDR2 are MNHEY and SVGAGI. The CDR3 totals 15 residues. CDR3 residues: CASSRTQTSTDTQYF. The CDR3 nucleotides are TGTGCCAGCAGCCGGACGCAGACTAGCACAGATACGCAGTATTTT.

The CDR3 sequence is CASSNSVQQPQHF. In DNA form, the CDR3 reads TGTGCCAGCAGCAACTCAGTCCAGCAGCCCCAGCATTTT. The rearrangement uses TRBV6-1 and TRBJ1-5, with D uncertain. The germline gives CDR1 MNHNS, CDR2 SASEGT. V was shortened by 6 bases and J by 7 bases, with 13 bases between the two germline ends. The CDR3 is made up of 13 amino acids.

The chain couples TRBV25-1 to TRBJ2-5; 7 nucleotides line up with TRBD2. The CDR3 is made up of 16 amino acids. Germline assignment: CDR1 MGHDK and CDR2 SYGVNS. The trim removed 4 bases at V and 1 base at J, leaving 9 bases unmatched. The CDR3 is CASSALSSGSQETQYF. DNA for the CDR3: TGTGCCAGCAGTGCCCTTTCTAGCGGAAGCCAAGAGACCCAGTACTTC.

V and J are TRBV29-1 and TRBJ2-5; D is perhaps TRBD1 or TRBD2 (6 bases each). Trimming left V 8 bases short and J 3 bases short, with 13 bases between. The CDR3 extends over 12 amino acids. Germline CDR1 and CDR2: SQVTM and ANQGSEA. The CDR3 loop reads CSLRRGEETQYF. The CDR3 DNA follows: TGCAGCTTGAGAAGGGGGGAAGAGACCCAGTACTTC.

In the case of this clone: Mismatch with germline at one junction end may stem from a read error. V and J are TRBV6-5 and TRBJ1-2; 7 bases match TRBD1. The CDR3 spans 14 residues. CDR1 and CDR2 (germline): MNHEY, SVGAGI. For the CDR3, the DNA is TGTGCCAGCAGTCCCACGGAGACAGGGTATGACTACACCTTC. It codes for CASSPTETGYDYTF.

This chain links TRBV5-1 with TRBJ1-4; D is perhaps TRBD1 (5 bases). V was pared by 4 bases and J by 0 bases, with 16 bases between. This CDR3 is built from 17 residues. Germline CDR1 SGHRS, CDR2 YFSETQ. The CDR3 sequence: CASSLPPGTPTNEKLFF. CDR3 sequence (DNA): TGCGCCAGCAGCCTACCCCCCGGGACTCCAACTAATGAAAAACTGTTTTTT.

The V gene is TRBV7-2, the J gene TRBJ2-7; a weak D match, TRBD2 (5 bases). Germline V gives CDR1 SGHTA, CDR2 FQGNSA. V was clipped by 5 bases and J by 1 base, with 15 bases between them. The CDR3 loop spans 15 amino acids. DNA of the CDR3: TGTGCCAGCAGCCGTGTGCCACTAGTATCCTACGAGCAGTACTTC. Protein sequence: CASSRVPLVSYEQYF.

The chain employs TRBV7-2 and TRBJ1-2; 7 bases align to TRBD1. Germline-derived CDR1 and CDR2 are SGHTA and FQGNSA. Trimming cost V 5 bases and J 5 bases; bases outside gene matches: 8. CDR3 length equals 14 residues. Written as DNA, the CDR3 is TGTGCCAGCAGCCCCCCAGGGACAGCTTATGGCTACACCTTC. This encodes CASSPPGTAYGYTF.

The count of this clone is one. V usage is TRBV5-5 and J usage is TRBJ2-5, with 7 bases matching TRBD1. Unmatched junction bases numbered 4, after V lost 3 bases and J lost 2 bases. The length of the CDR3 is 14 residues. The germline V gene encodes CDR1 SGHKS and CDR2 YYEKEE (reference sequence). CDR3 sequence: CASSSPTGQETQYF. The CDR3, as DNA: TGTGCCAGCAGCTCCCCGACAGGGCAAGAGACCCAGTACTTC.

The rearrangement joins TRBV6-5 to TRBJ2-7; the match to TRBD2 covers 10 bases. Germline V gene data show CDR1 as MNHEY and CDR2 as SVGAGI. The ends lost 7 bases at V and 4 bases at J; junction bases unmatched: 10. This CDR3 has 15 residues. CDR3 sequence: CASKPFGLAEYEQYF. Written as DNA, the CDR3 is TGTGCCAGCAAACCGTTCGGACTAGCGGAATACGAGCAGTACTTC.

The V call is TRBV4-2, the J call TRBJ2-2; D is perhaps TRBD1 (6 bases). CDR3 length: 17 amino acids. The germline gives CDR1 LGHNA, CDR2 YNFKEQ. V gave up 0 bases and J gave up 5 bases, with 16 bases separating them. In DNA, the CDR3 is TGTGCCAGCAGCCAAGATCGTCCCCGCACAGGGACCGGGGAGCTGTTTTTT. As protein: CASSQDRPRTGTGELFF.

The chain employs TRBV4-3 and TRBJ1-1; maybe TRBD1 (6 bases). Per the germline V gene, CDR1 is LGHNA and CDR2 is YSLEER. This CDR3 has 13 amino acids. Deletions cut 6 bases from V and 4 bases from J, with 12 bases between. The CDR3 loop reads CASRPQGGTEAFF. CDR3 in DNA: TGCGCCAGCAGACCACAGGGAGGCACTGAAGCTTTCTTT.

The CDR3 nucleotides are TGCGCCAGCAGCGCTCTAGGGGTAGCCAAAAACATTCAGTACTTC. It specifies CASSALGVAKNIQYF. The rearrangement joins TRBV5-1 to TRBJ2-4; a possible D gene is TRBD1 (5 bases). In germline, CDR1 is SGHRS, CDR2 YFSETQ. Between the trimmed V and J ends, which lost 4 bases and 0 bases, there was a span of 11 bases. The CDR3 contains 15 residues.

The CDR3 nucleotides read TGTGCCAGCAGCCGCGAGGCAGAGTTCTCCTACGAGCAGTACTTC. It yields the protein CASSREAEFSYEQYF. The V call is TRBV7-8, the J call TRBJ2-7; D is unresolved. Germline CDR1 reads SGHVS; CDR2 reads FQNEAQ. This CDR3 spans 15 amino acids. The V gene lost 5 bases and the J gene lost 0 bases, with 14 bases spanning the gap.

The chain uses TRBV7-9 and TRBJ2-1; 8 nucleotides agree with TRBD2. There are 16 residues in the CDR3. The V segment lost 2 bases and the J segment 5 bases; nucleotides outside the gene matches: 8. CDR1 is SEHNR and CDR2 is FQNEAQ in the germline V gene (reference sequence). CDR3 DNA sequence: TGTGCCAGCAGCTTAATGGTAGCGGGAACCGACAATGAGCAGTTCTTC. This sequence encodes CASSLMVAGTDNEQFF.

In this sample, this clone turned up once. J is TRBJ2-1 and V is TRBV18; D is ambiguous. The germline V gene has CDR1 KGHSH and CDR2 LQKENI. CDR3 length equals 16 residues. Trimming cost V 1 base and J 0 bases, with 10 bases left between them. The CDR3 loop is CASSPRQGNSYNEQFF. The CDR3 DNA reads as TGTGCCAGCTCACCACGTCAAGGGAACTCCTACAATGAGCAGTTCTTC.

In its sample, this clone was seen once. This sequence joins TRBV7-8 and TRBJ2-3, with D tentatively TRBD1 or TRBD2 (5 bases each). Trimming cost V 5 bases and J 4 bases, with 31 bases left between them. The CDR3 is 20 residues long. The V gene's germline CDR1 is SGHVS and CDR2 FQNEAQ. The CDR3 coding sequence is TGTGCCAGCAGCCCTAGGCGAAAAGGGACGGGTTTCAGGAGCGCAGATACGCAGTATTTT. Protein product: CASSPRRKGTGFRSADTQYF.

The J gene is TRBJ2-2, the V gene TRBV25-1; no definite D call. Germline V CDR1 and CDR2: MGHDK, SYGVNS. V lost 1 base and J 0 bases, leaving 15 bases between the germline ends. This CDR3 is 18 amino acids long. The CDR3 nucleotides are TGTGCCAGCAGTGAATTAGTGGTGGCGGCTTCGAACACCGGGGAGCTGTTTTTT. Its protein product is CASSELVVAASNTGELFF.

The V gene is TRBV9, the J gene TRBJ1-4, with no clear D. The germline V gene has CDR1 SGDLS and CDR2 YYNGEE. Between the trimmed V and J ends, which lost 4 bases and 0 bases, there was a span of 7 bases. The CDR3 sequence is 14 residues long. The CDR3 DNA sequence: TGTGCCAGCAGCCCCCAGACAACTAATGAAAAACTGTTTTTT. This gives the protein CASSPQTTNEKLFF.